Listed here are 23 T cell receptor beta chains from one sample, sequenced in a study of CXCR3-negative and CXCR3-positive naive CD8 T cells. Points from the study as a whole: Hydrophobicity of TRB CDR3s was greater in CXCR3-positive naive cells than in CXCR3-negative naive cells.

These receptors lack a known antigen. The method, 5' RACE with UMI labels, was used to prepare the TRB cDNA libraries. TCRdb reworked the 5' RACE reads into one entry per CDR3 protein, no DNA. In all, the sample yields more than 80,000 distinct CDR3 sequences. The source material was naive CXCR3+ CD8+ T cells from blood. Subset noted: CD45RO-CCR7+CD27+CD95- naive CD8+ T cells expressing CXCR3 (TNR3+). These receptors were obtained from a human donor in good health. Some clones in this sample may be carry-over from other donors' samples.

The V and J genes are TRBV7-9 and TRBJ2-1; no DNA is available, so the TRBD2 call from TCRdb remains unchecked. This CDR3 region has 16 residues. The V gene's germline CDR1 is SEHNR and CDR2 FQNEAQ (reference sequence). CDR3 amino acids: CASTRREDYSHNEQFF.

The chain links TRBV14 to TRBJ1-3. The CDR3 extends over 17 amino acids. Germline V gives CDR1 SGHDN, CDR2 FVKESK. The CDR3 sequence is CASSQEVGGSSGNTIYF.

The CDR3 region is CAISESPLALYNEQFF. The chain recombines TRBV10-3 with TRBJ2-1; lacking DNA, the TRBD2 call made by TCRdb goes unchecked. The CDR3 sequence is 16 residues long. Germline V lookup: CDR1 ENHRY, CDR2 SYGVKD.

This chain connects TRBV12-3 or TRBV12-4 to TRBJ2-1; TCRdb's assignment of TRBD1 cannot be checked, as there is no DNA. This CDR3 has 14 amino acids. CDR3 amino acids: CASKTGAVSNEQFF.

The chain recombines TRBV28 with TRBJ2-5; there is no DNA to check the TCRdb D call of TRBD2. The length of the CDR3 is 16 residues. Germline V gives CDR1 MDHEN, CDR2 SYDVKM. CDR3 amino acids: CASSRGLAGVEVTQYF.

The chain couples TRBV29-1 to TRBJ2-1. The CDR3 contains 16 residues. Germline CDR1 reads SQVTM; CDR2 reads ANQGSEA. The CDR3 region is CSVEGAQSRSYNEQFF.

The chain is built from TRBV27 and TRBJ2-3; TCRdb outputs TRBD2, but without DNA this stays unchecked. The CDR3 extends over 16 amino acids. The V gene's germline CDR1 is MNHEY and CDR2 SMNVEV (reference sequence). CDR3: CASRKTSGVYTDTQYF.

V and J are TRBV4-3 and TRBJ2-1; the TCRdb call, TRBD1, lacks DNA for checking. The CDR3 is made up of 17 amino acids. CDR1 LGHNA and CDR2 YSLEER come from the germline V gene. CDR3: CASSTRTGESSYNEQFF.

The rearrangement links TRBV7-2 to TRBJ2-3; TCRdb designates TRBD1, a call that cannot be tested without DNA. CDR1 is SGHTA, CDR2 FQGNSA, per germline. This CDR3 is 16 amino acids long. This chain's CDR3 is CASSFSWDPATDTQYF.

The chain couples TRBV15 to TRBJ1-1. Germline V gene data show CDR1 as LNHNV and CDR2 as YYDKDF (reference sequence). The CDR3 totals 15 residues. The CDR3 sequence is CATSRDTGMNTEAFF. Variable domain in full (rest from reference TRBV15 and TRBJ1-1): DAMVIQNPRYQVTQFGKPVTLSCSQTLNHNVMYWYQQKSSQAPKLLFHYYDKDFNNEADTPDNFQSRRPNTSFCFLDIRSPGLGDTAMYLCATSRDTGMNTEAFFGQGTRLTVV.

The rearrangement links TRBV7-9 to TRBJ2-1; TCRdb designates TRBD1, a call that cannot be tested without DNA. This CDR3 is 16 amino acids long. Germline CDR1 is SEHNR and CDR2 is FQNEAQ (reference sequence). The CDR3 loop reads CASSPRVGTIGDEQFF.

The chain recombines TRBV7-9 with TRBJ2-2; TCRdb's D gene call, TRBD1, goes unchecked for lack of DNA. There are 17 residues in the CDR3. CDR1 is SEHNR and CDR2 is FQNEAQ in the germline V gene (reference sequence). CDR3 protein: CASSSLTGARGAGELFF. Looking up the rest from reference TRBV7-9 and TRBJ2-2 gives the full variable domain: DTGVSQNPRHKITKRGQNVTFRCDPISEHNRLYWYRQTLGQGPEFLTYFQNEAQLEKSRLLSDRFSAERPKGSFSTLEIQRTEQGDSAMYLCASSSLTGARGAGELFFGEGSRLTVL.

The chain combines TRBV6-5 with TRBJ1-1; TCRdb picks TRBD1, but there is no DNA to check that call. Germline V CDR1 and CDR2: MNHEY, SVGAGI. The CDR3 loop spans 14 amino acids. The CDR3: CASSAGVGNTEAFF.

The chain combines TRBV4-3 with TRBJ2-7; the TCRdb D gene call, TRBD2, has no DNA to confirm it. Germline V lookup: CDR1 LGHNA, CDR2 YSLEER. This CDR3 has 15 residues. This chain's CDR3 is CASSPRASGDYEQYF.

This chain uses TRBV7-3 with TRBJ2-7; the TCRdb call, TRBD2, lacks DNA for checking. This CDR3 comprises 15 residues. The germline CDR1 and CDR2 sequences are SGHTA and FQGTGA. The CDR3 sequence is CASSLNTGVSYEQYF.

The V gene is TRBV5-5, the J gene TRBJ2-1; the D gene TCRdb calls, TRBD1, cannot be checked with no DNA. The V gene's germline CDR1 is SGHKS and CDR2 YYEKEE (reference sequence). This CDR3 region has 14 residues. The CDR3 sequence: CASIPDSSYNEQFF. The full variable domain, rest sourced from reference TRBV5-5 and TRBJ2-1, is DAGVTQSPTHLIKTRGQQVTLRCSPISGHKSVSWYQQVLGQGPQFIFQYYEKEERGRGNFPDRFSARQFPNYSSELNVNALLLGDSALYLCASIPDSSYNEQFFGPGTRLTVL.

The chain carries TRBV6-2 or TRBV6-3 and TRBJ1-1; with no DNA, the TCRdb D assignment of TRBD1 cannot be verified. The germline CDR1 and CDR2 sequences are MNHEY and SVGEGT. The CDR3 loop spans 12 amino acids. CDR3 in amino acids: CASSPPNTEAFF.

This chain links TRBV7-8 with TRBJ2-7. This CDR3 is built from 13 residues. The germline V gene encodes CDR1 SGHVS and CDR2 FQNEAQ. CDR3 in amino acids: CASSLAQVYEQYF.

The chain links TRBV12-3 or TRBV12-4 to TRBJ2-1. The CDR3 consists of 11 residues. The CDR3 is CASKITSTQFF.

The CDR3 reads CASSLDQENSPLHF. The chain carries TRBV5-6 and TRBJ1-6. This CDR3 has 14 amino acids. CDR1 SGHDT and CDR2 YYEEEE come from the germline V gene. The full variable domain, completed using reference TRBV5-6 and TRBJ1-6, is DAGVTQSPTHLIKTRGQQVTLRCSPKSGHDTVSWYQQALGQGPQFIFQYYEEEERQRGNFPDRFSGHQFPNYSSELNVNALLLGDSALYLCASSLDQENSPLHFGNGTRLTVT.

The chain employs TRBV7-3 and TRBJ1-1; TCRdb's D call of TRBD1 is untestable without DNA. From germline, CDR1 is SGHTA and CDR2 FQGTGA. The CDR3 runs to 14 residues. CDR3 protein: CASSPTGPNTEAFF.

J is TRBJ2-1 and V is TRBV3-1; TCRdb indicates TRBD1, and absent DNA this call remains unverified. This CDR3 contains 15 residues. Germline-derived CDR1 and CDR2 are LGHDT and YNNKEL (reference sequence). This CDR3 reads CASSQERDPGEEQFF.

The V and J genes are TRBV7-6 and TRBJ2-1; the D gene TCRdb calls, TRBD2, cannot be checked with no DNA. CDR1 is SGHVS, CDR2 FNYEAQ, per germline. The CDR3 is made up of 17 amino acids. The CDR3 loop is CASSLDIPTSRRSEQFF.